This TCR beta chain appears in the sequencing data of a study of CD8+CD57+ T cells in acquired aplastic anemia. The CDR3 has 13 amino acids. The germline CDR1 and CDR2 sequences are LNHNV and YYDKDF (reference sequence). Trimming took 0 bases from V and 0 from J, leaving 2 bases between them. This clonotype was detected a few times. According to the study, genomic DNA was the template for TCR beta VDJ and CDR3 profiling. MiXCR, run by TCRdb on the reads, gives a single entry per CDR3 protein. The table lists about 270,000 distinct CDR3 sequences, around 82% of them singletons, with roughly 42% in the top ten. Patients picked for sequencing had shown CD8+CD57+ cell expansion detected by flow cytometry. With no exception, the patients had severe acquired aplastic anemia. Patients had received no therapy at the time of blood sampling.

The rearrangement joins TRBV15 to TRBJ1-1, with no clear D. The TCR sequence derives from a human donor with aplastic anemia. The material sequenced was sorted CD4+, CD8+, or CD8+CD57+ T cells (not recorded which) from PBMCs. The CDR3 is CATSRDMNTEAFF. CDR3 nucleotide sequence: TGTGCCACCAGCAGAGATATGAACACTGAAGCTTTCTTT.